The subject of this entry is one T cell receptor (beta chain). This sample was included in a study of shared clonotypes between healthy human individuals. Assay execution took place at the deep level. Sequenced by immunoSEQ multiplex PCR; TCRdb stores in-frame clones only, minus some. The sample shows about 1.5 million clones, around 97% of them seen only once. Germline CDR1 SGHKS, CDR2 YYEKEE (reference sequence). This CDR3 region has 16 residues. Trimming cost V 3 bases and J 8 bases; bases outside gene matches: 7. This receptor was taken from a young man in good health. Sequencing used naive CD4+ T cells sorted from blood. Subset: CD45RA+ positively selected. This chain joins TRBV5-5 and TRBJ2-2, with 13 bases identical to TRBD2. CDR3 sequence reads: CASSWELAGGAGELFF. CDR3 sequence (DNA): TGTGCCAGCAGCTGGGAACTAGCGGGAGGGGCGGGGGAGCTGTTTTTT.